This entry lists 11 T cell receptor beta chains sequenced from one sample in a study of Tregs in tolerant kidney transplant recipients. Their antigen targets remain unknown. Assay: immunoSEQ multiplex PCR; the TCRdb copy retains only in-frame clones and omits some. The data show 9,000 to 13,000 clones, with approximately 90% seen just once and roughly 6% held by the top ten. The sample was Tregs from blood cultured with allogeneic cells, taken before the transplant. The receptor source for this set is a human patient who received a combined kidney and bone marrow transplant.

The V call is TRBV5-1, the J call TRBJ1-4; the D is unclear. V lost 5 bases and J lost 0, with 5 bases in between. The CDR3 has 13 amino acids. CDR1 and CDR2 from the germline V gene are SGHRS and YFSETQ. The CDR3 loop is CASSRSTNEKLFF. For the CDR3, the DNA is TGCGCCAGCAGTCGGTCAACTAATGAAAAACTGTTTTTT.

For the CDR3, the DNA is TGTGCCAGCTCACACGGACAGGCAATCTATGGCTACACCTTC. Protein sequence: CASSHGQAIYGYTF. The chain combines TRBV18 with TRBJ1-2; the match to TRBD1 covers 7 bases. J was trimmed by 4 bases and V by 4 bases; bases with no gene match: 6. Germline V gene lookup returns CDR1 KGHSH and CDR2 LQKENI. The CDR3 totals 14 residues.

The V and J genes are TRBV4-3 and TRBJ2-3; the D call may be TRBD1 or TRBD2 (6 bases each). This CDR3 is built from 17 residues. Germline CDR1 reads LGHNA; CDR2 reads YSLEER. Trimming shortened V by 0 bases and J by 4 bases, and 17 bases separated the two germline ends. The CDR3 region is CASSQDGLWGAADTQYF. The CDR3 bases are TGCGCCAGCAGCCAAGATGGTCTATGGGGGGCGGCAGATACGCAGTATTTT.

The chain links TRBV10-3 to TRBJ1-1; D gene unclear. Trimming removed 0 bases at V and 1 base at J, with 15 bases between. The CDR3 consists of 17 residues. In germline, CDR1 is ENHRY, CDR2 SYGVKD. CDR3 residues: CAISESRVSIANTEAFF. In DNA form, the CDR3 reads TGTGCCATCAGTGAGTCCCGGGTTTCGATCGCGAACACTGAAGCTTTCTTT.

The V and J genes are TRBV11-2 and TRBJ2-2, with 8 bases that match TRBD2. Germline assignment: CDR1 SGHAT and CDR2 FQNNGV. CDR3 length equals 14 residues. The V and J ends lost 5 bases and 5 bases, in that order; junction bases with no gene match: 4. The CDR3 here is CASSPGLGTGELFF. The CDR3, as DNA: TGTGCCAGCAGCCCGGGACTAGGAACCGGGGAGCTGTTTTTT.

This sequence joins TRBV30 and TRBJ2-7; 8 positions match TRBD1. The CDR3 loop spans 15 amino acids. CDR1 GTSNPN and CDR2 SVGIG come from the germline V gene (reference sequence). The ends lost 0 bases at V and 6 bases at J; junction bases unmatched: 10. CDR3 DNA sequence: TGTGCCTGGAGTGTACTGACAGGGGCTCCGGGCGAGCAGTACTTC. It codes for CAWSVLTGAPGEQYF. The full variable domain, with the rest looked up from reference TRBV30 and TRBJ2-7, is SQTIHQWPATLVQPVGSPLSLECTVEGTSNPNLYWYRQAAGRGLQLLFYSVGIGQISSEVPQNLSASRPQDRQFILSSKKLLLSDSGFYLCAWSVLTGAPGEQYFGPGTRLTVT.

This clone was seen a few times. The CDR3 is CASSPSAGISGANVLTF. CDR3 sequence (DNA): TGTGCCAGCTCACCAAGCGCCGGCATCTCTGGGGCCAACGTCCTGACTTTC. The genes are TRBV18 and TRBJ2-6; no definite D call. The germline CDR1 and CDR2 sequences are KGHSH and LQKENI. The CDR3 length is 17 residues. The V end lost 2 bases, the J end lost 0 bases, and 11 bases lay between the germline ends.

Here the CDR3 DNA reads TGTGCCAGCAGCTACCGCGGGGCTGGGGCCAACGTCCTGACTTTC. Its translation: CASSYRGAGANVLTF. V and J are TRBV11-3 and TRBJ2-6; possible D gene TRBD2, 6 bases. The CDR3 is 15 amino acids. From germline, CDR1 is SGHNT and CDR2 YENEEA. Trimming left V 4 bases short and J 2 bases short, with 9 bases between.

In this sample, this clone turned up once. The chain has TRBV18 and TRBJ1-5, with D hard to call. Germline V gene data show CDR1 as KGHSH and CDR2 as LQKENI. V shed 5 bases and J shed 2 bases, with 10 bases lying between them. The CDR3 sequence is 14 residues long. The CDR3 coding sequence is TGTGCCAGCTCAACAGTGAGTGGCAATCAGCCCCAGCATTTT. Translating gives CASSTVSGNQPQHF.

This clone occurred a few times. This chain uses TRBV19 with TRBJ2-3; 10 bases align to TRBD1. The CDR3 sequence is 13 residues long. The V gene's germline CDR1 is LNHDA and CDR2 SQIVND (reference sequence). The V segment lost 6 bases and the J segment 7 bases; nucleotides outside the gene matches: 4. CDR3 region: CASRGTGEHTQYF. The CDR3 DNA reads TGTGCCAGTAGGGGGACAGGGGAACATACGCAGTATTTT.

The CDR3 protein is CASSLAKWGTTQFF. CDR3 coding DNA: TGCGCCAGCAGCTTGGCCAAATGGGGGACTACGCAGTTCTTC. The V gene is TRBV5-1, the J gene TRBJ2-1; 7 positions agree with TRBD2. Germline V gives CDR1 SGHRS, CDR2 YFSETQ. J was trimmed by 12 bases and V by 0 bases; bases with no gene match: 9. This CDR3 spans 14 amino acids.